A selection of T cell receptor beta chains follows, all from one sample in a study. Each CDR3 protein gets one entry after TCRdb re-called the RT-PCR reads with MiXCR. The sample has 650,000 to 800,000 distinct CDR3 sequences, 12% to 15% seen once; the top ten hold about 3.6%. The sample consisted of memory CD4+ T cells from blood. The receptors derive from a female donor in good health, serving as a healthy control. CDR3s include the opening cysteine and the closing phenylalanine or tryptophan. The D gene is left open where the match is weak. For some rows the clone size is stated as once, few or many, or as a class when expanded; others skip it.

D gene | J gene | V gene | clone size | CDR3 DNA | CDR3 protein
- | TRBJ1-5 | TRBV20-1 | - | TGCAGTGCTAGAGATCGGTGGGCAGGTAAACTTAGCAATCAGCCCCAGCATTTT | CSARDRWAGKLSNQPQHF
- | TRBJ2-7 | TRBV3-1 | - | TGTGCCAGCAGCCAAAGGGTGGGCCAGTGGGACGAGCAGTACTTC | CASSQRVGQWDEQYF
- | TRBJ1-5 | TRBV27 | many | TGTGCCAGCAGTTCCCCCTCAACGCTGGGTCATAGCAATCAGCCCCAGCATTTT | CASSSPSTLGHSNQPQHF
- | TRBJ2-7 | TRBV2 | - | TGTGCCACATCCGTCGGGGACACCACCTACGAGCAGTACTTC | CATSVGDTTYEQYF
- | TRBJ1-2 | TRBV24-1 | - | TGTGCCACCAGTGATGCCCCCGGAGGGGATTATGGCTACACCTTC | CATSDAPGGDYGYTF
- | TRBJ1-5 | TRBV12-3/TRBV12-4 | many | TGTGCCAGCAGTTCGGCCAATCAGCCCCAGCATTTT | CASSSANQPQHF
TRBD1 | TRBJ2-3 | TRBV24-1 | - | TGTGCCACCAGTGATTCCCAGACAGGGGCAGATACGCAGTATTTT | CATSDSQTGADTQYF
TRBD2 | TRBJ2-7 | TRBV6-2/TRBV6-3 | - | TGTGCCAGCAGTTACAGGGCGGGAGAGGGTCCCAGGACTAACGAGCAGTACTTC | CASSYRAGEGPRTNEQYF
- | TRBJ1-1 | TRBV20-1 | few | TGCAGTGCCACGGACTGGACTGAAGCTTTCTTT | CSATDWTEAFF
- | TRBJ2-1 | TRBV12-3/TRBV12-4 | many | TGTGCCAGCAGTTCGCCGGACCGACCCGGTAGGAATGAGCAGTTCTTC | CASSSPDRPGRNEQFF
- | TRBJ2-3 | TRBV20-1 | once | TGCAGTGCTAGAGATGTTATGGGCGGGCCCGACTCCTACAATGAGCAGTATTTT | CSARDVMGGPDSYNEQYF
- | TRBJ2-7 | TRBV5-5 | - | TGTGCCAGCAGCTTGGATAGCAACCTATTAACCTACGAGCAGTACTTC | CASSLDSNLLTYEQYF
- | TRBJ1-4 | TRBV24-1 | - | TGTGCCACCAGTGACCTAAATGAAAAACTGTTTTTT | CATSDLNEKLFF
TRBD1 | TRBJ1-3 | TRBV10-3 | - | TGTGCCATCACTGCTGACAGGGGAGGAAACACCATATATTTT | CAITADRGGNTIYF
TRBD2 | TRBJ2-1 | TRBV11-2 | few | TGTGCCAGCAGCTTAGATCCCACTAGCGGAGAGCAGTTCTTC | CASSLDPTSGEQFF
- | TRBJ2-3 | TRBV5-1 | once | TGCGCCAGCAGCTTCACCCAGCGAGGGCCCACAGATACGCAGTATTTT | CASSFTQRGPTDTQYF
- | TRBJ1-2 | TRBV12-3/TRBV12-4 | many | TGTGCCAGCAGTTTCAGGGGCGCCTATGGCTACACCTTC | CASSFRGAYGYTF
- | TRBJ2-7 | TRBV7-6 | many | TGTGCCAGCAGCTCCTATGGGGAGCAGTACTTC | CASSSYGEQYF
TRBD1 | TRBJ1-4 | TRBV7-2 | few | TGTGCCAGCAGCTTCCAGGGGGGTTCGGAAAAACTGTTTTTT | CASSFQGGSEKLFF
- | TRBJ2-2 | TRBV7-2 | few | TGTGCCAGCAGCTCAACCCTTGGGACCGGGGAGCTGTTTTTT | CASSSTLGTGELFF
TRBD1 | TRBJ1-5 | TRBV29-1 | few | TGCAGCGCCCTAGGGACAGGGGATCAGCCCCAGCATTTT | CSALGTGDQPQHF
TRBD1 | TRBJ1-4 | TRBV20-1 | - | TGCAGTGCTAGCCCCAGGGGGGGTTCCGTTTGGACTAATGAAAAACTGTTTTTT | CSASPRGGSVWTNEKLFF
TRBD2 | TRBJ2-7 | TRBV6-5 | few | TGTGCCAGCAGTAGAAATCCTAGCGGGGGTTTCTACGAGCAGTACTTC | CASSRNPSGGFYEQYF
TRBD2 | TRBJ2-1 | TRBV7-2 | few | TGTGCCAGCACGTCTGGAGCGGGAACCTACAATGAGCAGTTCTTC | CASTSGAGTYNEQFF
- | TRBJ1-1 | TRBV7-3 | few | TGTGCCAGCTCCCAAGGGGGGGAAGCTTTCTTT | CASSQGGEAFF
- | TRBJ1-1 | TRBV10-3 | many | TGTGCCATCAGTGGAGGACGAGGGGCGGACACTGAAGCTTTCTTT | CAISGGRGADTEAFF
- | TRBJ1-2 | TRBV6-1 | few | TGTGCCAGCAGTGAGGCGATGAACTATGGCTACACCTTC | CASSEAMNYGYTF
- | TRBJ2-1 | TRBV7-6 | - | TGTGCCAGCAGCCCTGCTGAGACGGCGAACAATGAGCAGTTCTTC | CASSPAETANNEQFF
TRBD1 | TRBJ1-3 | TRBV6-1 | - | TGTGCCAGCAGTGATGGGAGGGGGACAGCTGGAAACACCATATATTTT | CASSDGRGTAGNTIYF
TRBD2 | TRBJ2-1 | TRBV3-1 | - | TGTGCCAGCAGCCAGTGGCTAGCGGGAGGGGACAATGAGCAGTTCTTC | CASSQWLAGGDNEQFF
- | TRBJ2-5 | TRBV20-1 | few | TGCAGTGCTAGAGTTCCGCCGAAAGAGACCCAGTACTTC | CSARVPPKETQYF
TRBD1 | TRBJ1-2 | TRBV6-5 | - | TGTGCCAGCAGGCTACAGGGGTATGGCTATGGCTACACCTTC | CASRLQGYGYGYTF
- | TRBJ2-7 | TRBV6-1 | - | TGTGCCAGCGGAGAGGGCGGGATGTCCTACGAGCAGTACTTC | CASGEGGMSYEQYF
- | TRBJ1-5 | TRBV28 | - | TGTGCCAGCAGTTCTTCACGCGGGGGCAATCAGCCCCAGCATTTT | CASSSSRGGNQPQHF
- | TRBJ2-2 | TRBV6-2/TRBV6-3 | - | TGTGCCAGCAGTACCCCGGGACTTCTTGCCTGGGGCACCGGGGAGCTGTTTTTT | CASSTPGLLAWGTGELFF
- | TRBJ1-6 | TRBV5-4 | - | TGTGCCAGCAGCTCAATCAGCTCCTATAATTCACCCCTCCACTTT | CASSSISSYNSPLHF
- | TRBJ1-2 | TRBV7-9 | - | TGTGCCAGCAGCTACGACACCTATGGCTACACCTTC | CASSYDTYGYTF
- | TRBJ2-7 | TRBV28 | - | TGTGCCAGCAGTACCCGTAGCCCCTACGAGCAGTACTTC | CASSTRSPYEQYF
TRBD2 | TRBJ2-1 | TRBV20-1 | - | TGCAGTGCTAGAGATCGTTTGCGGGAGGGCCGAAATGAGCAGTTCTTC | CSARDRLREGRNEQFF
- | TRBJ1-1 | TRBV11-1 | few | TGTGCCAGCAGCTTATTCAGGGTAGGAACTGAAGCTTTCTTT | CASSLFRVGTEAFF
- | TRBJ2-1 | TRBV9 | few | TGTGCCAGCAGCGTAGTGGGGGACCCCCTCGATGAGCAGTTCTTC | CASSVVGDPLDEQFF
TRBD1 | TRBJ1-2 | TRBV7-8 | many | TGTGCCAGCAGCCCCCAGGGGGCCAGGAACTATGGCTACACCTTC | CASSPQGARNYGYTF